This TCR beta chain was captured by sequencing in a study of response to subunit inactivated influenza vaccine (dated by TCRdb to between 2017 and 2018). Regarding the research as a whole: To follow how T cells responded to a trivalent subunit inactivated influenza vaccine, the researchers relied on deep quantitative profiling of the T cell receptor repertoire.

The study at large found these results: The authors suggested that each seasonal influenza vaccination may recruit only a limited number of new T cells.

The CDR3 runs 13 amino acids, cysteine and phenylalanine included. Here the CDR3 DNA is all that survives: 39 bases in frame from base 1. As encoded in the germline V gene (reference sequence), CDR1 is MNHEY while CDR2 is SMNVEV. Relative to germline, V is 5 bases shorter and J is 6 bases shorter, with 14 bases between their ends. This clonotype was recorded many times. Its specific antigen is unknown. Per-base qualities were not stored, and no clone one base away is much larger. The library was obtained by RT-PCR. Sequencer: Illumina HiSeq 2500. TCRdb reprocessing: public reads trimmed at Q25 with fastp, clones called with MiXCR, in-frame beta chains kept. Merged by CDR3 protein, the rows form single entries marked with the most common genes and DNA. In this sample the table shows 160,000 or so distinct CDR3 sequences, approximately 10% of which occur a single time. The ten largest clones represent around an eighth of the sample.

Taken with the paper, the label for time point translates to: 45 days after influenza vaccine administration. The chain uses TRBV27 and TRBJ2-7; the D region possibly corresponds to TRBD1 (5 bases align). The TCR originated in a man aged 45-65 years who received an inactivated influenza vaccine. Donor details come from another sample of the same person, matched by shared clones. The sample consisted of non-naive T cells sorted from PBMCs, taken 40 to 50 days after vaccination. Taken with the paper, the label for cell subset or site translates to: memory T cell fraction. Here the CDR3 is given as CASSVSRVFEQYF. The base sequence is TGTGCCAGCAGTGTCAGCAGGGTTTTCGAGCAGTACTTC.